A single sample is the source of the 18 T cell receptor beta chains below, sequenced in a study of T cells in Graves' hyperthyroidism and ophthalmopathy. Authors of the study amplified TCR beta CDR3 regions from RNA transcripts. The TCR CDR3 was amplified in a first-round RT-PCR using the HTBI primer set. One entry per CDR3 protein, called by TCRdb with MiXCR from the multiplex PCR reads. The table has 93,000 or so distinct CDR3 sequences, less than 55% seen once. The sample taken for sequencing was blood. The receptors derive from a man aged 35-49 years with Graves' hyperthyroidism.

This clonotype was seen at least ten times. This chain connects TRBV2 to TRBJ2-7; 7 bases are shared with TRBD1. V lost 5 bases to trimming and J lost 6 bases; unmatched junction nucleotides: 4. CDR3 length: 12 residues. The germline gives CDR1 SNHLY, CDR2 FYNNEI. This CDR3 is CASSYRGAEQYF. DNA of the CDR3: TGTGCCAGCAGTTACAGGGGAGCCGAGCAGTACTTC. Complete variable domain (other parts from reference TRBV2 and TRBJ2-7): EPEVTQTPSHQVTQMGQEVILRCVPISNHLYFYWYRQILGQKVEFLVSFYNNEISEKSEIFDDQFSVERPDGSNFTLKIRSTKLEDSAMYFCASSYRGAEQYFGPGTRLTVT.

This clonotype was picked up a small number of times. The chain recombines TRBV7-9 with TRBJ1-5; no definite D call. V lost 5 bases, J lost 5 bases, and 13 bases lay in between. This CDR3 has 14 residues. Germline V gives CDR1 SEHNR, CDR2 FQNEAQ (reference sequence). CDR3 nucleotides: TGTGCCAGCAGCCCCGAACGGGGTGATCAGCCCCAGCATTTT. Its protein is CASSPERGDQPQHF.

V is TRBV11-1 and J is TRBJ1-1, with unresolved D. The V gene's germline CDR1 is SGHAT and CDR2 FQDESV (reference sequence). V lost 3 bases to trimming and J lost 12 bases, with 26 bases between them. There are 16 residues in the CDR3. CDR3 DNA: TGTGCCAGCAGCTTTGGCTCCCAACAGACAAACGTCCTGACTTTCTTT. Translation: CASSFGSQQTNVLTFF. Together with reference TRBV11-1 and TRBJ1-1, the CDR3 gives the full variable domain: EAEVAQSPRYKITEKSQAVAFWCDPISGHATLYWYRQILGQGPELLVQFQDESVVDDSQLPKDRFSAERLKGVDSTLKIQPAELGDSAMYLCASSFGSQQTNVLTFFGQGTRLTVV.

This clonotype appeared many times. CDR3 bases: TGTGCCAGCAGTGGGGGACTAGCGGGTTACAATGAGCAGTTCTTC. Translation gives CASSGGLAGYNEQFF. The chain is built from TRBV2 and TRBJ2-1; 12 bases fit TRBD2. This CDR3 region has 15 residues. Trimming cost V 4 bases and J 4 bases; bases outside gene matches: 2. CDR1 is SNHLY and CDR2 is FYNNEI in the germline V gene.

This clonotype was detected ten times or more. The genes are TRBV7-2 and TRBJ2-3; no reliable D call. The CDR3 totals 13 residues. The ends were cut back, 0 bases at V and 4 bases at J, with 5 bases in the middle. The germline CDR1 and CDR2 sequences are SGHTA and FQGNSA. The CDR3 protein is CASSLAGSDTQYF. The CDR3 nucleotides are TGTGCCAGCAGCTTAGCGGGATCAGATACGCAGTATTTT.

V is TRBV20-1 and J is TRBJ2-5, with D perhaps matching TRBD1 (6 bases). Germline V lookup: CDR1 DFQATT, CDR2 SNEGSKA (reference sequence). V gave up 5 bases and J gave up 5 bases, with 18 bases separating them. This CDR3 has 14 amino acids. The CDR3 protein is CSAQTRGSWETQYF. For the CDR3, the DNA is TGCAGTGCTCAAACCAGGGGTAGTTGGGAGACCCAGTACTTC.

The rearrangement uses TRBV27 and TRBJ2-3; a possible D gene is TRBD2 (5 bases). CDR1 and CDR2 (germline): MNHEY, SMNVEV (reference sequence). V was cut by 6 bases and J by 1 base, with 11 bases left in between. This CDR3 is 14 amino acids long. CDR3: CASRSADGTDTQYF. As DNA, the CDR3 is TGTGCCAGCAGATCAGCGGACGGCACAGATACGCAGTATTTT.

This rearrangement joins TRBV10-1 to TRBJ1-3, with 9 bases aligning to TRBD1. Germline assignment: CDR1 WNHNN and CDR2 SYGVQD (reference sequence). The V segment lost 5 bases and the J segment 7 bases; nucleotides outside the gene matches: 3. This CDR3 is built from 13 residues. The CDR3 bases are TGCGCCAGCAGTTCCGGGACAGGGAACACCATATATTTT. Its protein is CASSSGTGNTIYF.

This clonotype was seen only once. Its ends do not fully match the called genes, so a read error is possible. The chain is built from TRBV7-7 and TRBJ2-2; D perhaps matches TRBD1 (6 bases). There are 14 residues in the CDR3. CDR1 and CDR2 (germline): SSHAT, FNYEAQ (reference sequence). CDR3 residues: CASSPGAVPGELFF. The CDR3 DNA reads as TGTGCTAGCAGCCCAGGGGCCGTGCCCGGGGAGCTGTTTTTT.

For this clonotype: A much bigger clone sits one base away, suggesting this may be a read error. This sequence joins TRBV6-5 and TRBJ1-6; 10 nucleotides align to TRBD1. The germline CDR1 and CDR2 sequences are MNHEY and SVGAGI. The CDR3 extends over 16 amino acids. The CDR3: CASSYSGTGANSPPHF. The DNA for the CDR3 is TGTGCCAGCAGTTACTCCGGGACAGGGGCCAATTCACCCCCCCACTTT.

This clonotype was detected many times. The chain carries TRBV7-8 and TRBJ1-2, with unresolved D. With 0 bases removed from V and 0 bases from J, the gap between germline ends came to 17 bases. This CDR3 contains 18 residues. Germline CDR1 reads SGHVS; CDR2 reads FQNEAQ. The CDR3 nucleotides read TGTGCCAGCAGCTTAGCGATGGAAGGACCCTTAGCTAACTATGGCTACACCTTC. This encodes CASSLAMEGPLANYGYTF.

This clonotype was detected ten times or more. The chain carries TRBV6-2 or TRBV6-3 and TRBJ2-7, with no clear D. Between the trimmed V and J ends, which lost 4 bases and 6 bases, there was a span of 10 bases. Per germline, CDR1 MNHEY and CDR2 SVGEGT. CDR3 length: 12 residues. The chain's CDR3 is CASSSLPLEQYF. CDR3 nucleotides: TGTGCCAGCAGTTCCCTCCCTCTCGAGCAGTACTTC.

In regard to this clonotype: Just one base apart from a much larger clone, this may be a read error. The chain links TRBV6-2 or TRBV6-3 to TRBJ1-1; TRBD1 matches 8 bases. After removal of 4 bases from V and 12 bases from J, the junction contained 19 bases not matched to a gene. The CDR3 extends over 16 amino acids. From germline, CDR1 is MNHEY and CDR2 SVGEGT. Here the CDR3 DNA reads TGTGCCAGCAGTTGGCACGGGACAGGTCGAAAGGCGGCGACTTTCTTT. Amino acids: CASSWHGTGRKAATFF.

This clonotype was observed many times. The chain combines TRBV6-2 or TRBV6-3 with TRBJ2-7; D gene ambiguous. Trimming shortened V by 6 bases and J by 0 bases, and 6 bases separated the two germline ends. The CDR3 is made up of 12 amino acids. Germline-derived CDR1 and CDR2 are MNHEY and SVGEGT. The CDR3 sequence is CASSRASYEQYF. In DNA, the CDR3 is TGTGCCAGCAGCCGTGCCTCCTACGAGCAGTACTTC.

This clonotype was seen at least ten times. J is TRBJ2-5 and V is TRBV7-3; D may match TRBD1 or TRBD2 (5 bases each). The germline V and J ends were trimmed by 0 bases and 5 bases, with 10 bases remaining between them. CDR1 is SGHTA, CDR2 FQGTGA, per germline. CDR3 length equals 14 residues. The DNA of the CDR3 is TGTGCCAGCAGCTTAACGGCCCGGGGCGAGACCCAGTACTTC. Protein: CASSLTARGETQYF. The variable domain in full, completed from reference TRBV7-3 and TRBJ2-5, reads GAGVSQTPSNKVTEKGKYVELRCDPISGHTALYWYRQSLGQGPEFLIYFQGTGAADDSGLPNDRFFAVRPEGSVSTLKIQRTERGDSAVYLCASSLTARGETQYFGPGTRLLVL.

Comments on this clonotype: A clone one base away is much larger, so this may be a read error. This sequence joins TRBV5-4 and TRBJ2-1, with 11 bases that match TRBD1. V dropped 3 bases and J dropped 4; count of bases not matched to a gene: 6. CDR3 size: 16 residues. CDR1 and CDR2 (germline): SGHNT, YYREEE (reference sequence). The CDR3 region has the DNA TGTGCCAGCAGCTCGGGGACAGGGGGTACTTACAATGAGCAGTTCTTC. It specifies CASSSGTGGTYNEQFF.

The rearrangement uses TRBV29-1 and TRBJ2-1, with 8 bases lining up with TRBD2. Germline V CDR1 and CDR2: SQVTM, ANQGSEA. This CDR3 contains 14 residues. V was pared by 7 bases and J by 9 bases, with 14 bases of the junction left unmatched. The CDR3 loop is CSAWTSRKGSEQFF. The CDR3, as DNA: TGCAGCGCCTGGACTAGCAGGAAAGGGAGTGAGCAGTTCTTC.

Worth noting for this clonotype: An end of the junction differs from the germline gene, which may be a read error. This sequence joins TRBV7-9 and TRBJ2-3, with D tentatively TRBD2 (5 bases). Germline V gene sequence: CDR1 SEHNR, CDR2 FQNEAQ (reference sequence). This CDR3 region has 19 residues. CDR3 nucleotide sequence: TGTGCCAGCAGCCTAGCCCTCGCCAGGCGCGCGCCTAGCACAGATACGCAGTATTTT. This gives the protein CASSLALARRAPSTDTQYF.